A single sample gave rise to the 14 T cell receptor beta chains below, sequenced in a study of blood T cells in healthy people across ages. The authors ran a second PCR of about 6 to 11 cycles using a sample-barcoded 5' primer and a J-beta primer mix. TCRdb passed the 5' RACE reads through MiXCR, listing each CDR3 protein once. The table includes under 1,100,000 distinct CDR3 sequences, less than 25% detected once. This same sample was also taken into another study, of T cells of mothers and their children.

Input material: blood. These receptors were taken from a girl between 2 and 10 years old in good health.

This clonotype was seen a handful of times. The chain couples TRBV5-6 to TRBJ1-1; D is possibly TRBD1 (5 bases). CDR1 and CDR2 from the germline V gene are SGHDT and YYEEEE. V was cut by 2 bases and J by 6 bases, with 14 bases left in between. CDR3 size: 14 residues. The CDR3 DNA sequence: TGTGCCAGCAGCTTATTTGACAGAAACGCTGAAGCTTTCTTT. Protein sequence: CASSLFDRNAEAFF.

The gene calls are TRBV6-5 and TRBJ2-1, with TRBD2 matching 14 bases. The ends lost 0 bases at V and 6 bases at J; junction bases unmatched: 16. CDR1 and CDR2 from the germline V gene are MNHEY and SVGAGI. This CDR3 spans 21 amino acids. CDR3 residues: CASSYSTPGTSGRAWTNEQFF. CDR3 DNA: TGTGCCAGCAGTTACTCTACTCCCGGGACTAGCGGGAGAGCCTGGACCAATGAGCAGTTCTTC.

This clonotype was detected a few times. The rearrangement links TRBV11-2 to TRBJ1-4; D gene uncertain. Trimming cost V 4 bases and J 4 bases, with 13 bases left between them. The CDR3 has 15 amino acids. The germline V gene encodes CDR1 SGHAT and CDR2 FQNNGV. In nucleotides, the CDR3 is TGTGCCAGCAGCTCCACGAACCTTAATAATGAAAAACTGTTTTTT. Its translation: CASSSTNLNNEKLFF.

In DNA, the CDR3 is TGTGCCAGCATCCGGGACGGCGTGGGGGGGCCTGGGCAGCCCCAGCATTTT. Protein sequence: CASIRDGVGGPGQPQHF. This sequence joins TRBV6-1 and TRBJ1-5; possibly TRBD1 for D (6 bases). The length of the CDR3 is 17 residues. Per germline, CDR1 MNHNS and CDR2 SASEGT. V was shortened by 7 bases and J by 7 bases, with 26 bases between the two germline ends.

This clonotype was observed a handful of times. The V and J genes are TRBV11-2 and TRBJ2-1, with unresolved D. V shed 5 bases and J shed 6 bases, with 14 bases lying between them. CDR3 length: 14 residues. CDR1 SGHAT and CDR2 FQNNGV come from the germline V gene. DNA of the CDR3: TGTGCCAGCAGCCCAGAAAGCCCCTCCAATGAGCAGTTCTTC. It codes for CASSPESPSNEQFF. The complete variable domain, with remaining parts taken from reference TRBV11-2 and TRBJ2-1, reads EAGVAQSPRYKIIEKRQSVAFWCNPISGHATLYWYQQILGQGPKLLIQFQNNGVVDDSQLPKDRFSAERLKGVDSTLKIQPAKLEDSAVYLCASSPESPSNEQFFGPGTRLTVL.

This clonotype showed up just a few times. CDR3 nucleotides: TGTGCCATCAGTGAGTCCTTGACAGGGGGCTTGTATTTT. It codes for CAISESLTGGLYF. The rearrangement links TRBV10-3 to TRBJ2-3; 10 nucleotides agree with TRBD1. The CDR3 has 13 amino acids. Germline values: CDR1 ENHRY, CDR2 SYGVKD. The V gene end was trimmed by 0 bases and the J gene end by 14 bases; junction bases not matched to a gene: 5.

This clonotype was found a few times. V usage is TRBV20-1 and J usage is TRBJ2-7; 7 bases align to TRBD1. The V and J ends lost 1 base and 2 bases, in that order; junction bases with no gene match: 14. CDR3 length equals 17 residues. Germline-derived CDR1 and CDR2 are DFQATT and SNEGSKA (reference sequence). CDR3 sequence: CSARVKQGIRLTYEQYF. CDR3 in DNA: TGCAGTGCTAGAGTGAAACAGGGGATAAGACTCACCTACGAGCAGTACTTC.

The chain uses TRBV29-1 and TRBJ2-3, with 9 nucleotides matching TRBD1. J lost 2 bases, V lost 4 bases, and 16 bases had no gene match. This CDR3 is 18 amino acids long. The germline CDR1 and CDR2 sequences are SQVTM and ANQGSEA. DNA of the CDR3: TGCAGCGTTGGGGGGGACAGGGTCCCTTCTCTTCCCACAGATACGCAGTATTTT. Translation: CSVGGDRVPSLPTDTQYF.

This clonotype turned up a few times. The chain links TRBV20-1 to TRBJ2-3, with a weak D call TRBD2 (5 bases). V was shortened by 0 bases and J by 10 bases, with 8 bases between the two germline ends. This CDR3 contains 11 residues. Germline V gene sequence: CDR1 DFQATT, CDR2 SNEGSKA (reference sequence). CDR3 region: CSARERVAQYF. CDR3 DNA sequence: TGCAGTGCTAGAGAGCGGGTAGCGCAGTATTTT.

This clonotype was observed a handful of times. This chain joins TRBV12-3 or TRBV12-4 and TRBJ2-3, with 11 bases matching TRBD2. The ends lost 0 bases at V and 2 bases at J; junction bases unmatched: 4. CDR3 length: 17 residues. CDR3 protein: CASSLALAGGFTDTQYF. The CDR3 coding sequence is TGTGCCAGCAGTTTAGCTCTAGCGGGGGGCTTCACAGATACGCAGTATTTT.

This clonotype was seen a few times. The CDR3 DNA reads as TGTGCCAGCAGCTCCCGGGACACCCCAAAGGAGCAGTACTTC. Protein: CASSSRDTPKEQYF. The V and J genes are TRBV7-9 and TRBJ2-5, with D tentatively TRBD1 (6 bases). With 4 bases removed from V and 11 bases from J, the gap between germline ends came to 20 bases. The germline V gene encodes CDR1 SEHNR and CDR2 FQNEAQ (reference sequence). CDR3 length equals 14 residues.

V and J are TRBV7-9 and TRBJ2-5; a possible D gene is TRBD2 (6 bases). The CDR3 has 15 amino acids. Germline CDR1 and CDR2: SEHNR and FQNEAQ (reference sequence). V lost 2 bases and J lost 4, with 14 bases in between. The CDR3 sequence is CASSLRVAASETQYF. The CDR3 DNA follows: TGTGCCAGCAGCTTACGCGTAGCGGCGTCAGAGACCCAGTACTTC.

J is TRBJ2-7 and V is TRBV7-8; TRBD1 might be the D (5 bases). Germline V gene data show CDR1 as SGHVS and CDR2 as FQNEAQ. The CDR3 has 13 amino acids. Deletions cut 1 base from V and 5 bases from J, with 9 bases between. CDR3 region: CASSLVAGHEQYF. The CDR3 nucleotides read TGTGCCAGCAGCTTAGTTGCAGGGCACGAGCAGTACTTC.

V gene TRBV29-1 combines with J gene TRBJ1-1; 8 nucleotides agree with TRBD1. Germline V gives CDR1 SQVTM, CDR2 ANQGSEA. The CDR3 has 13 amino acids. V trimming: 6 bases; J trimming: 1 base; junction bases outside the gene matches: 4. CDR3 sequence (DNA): TGCAGCGTCTCAGGGGGCGCGAACACTGAAGCTTTCTTT. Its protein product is CSVSGGANTEAFF. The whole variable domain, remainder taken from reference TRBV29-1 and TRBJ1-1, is SAVISQKPSRDICQRGTSLTIQCQVDSQVTMMFWYRQQPGQSLTLIATANQGSEATYESGFVIDKFPISRPNLTFSTLTVSNMSPEDSSIYLCSVSGGANTEAFFGQGTRLTVV.